A selection of T cell receptor beta chains follows, all from one sample in a study of cytomegalovirus exposure and HLA in healthy donors. Produced via immunoSEQ multiplex PCR; TCRdb's table is partial and in-frame only. The table includes more than 45,000 clones, about 73% detected once. Sequenced input: PBMCs. These receptors were collected from a woman aged 55 to 70 in good health and CMV-seropositive. Each CDR3 is given with its conserved first and last residue. Fields, in order: V gene, J gene, CDR3 protein.

>TRBV5-1|TRBJ2-7
CASSLGQSSYEQYF
>TRBV5-5|TRBJ2-7
CASSHRTGAFGEQYF
>TRBV7-2|TRBJ2-7
CASSLVTARWYEQYF
>TRBV5-5|TRBJ1-1
CAFSGTGYNTEAFF
>TRBV29-1|TRBJ2-3
CSVLQGDTQYF
>TRBV7-7|TRBJ1-1
CASSLGTGGRAFF
>TRBV5-1|TRBJ1-1
CASSLGGGSTEAFF
>TRBV27|TRBJ2-4
CASSLHRGGDIQYF
>TRBV27|TRBJ2-3
CASSATGVHTDTQYF
>TRBV27|TRBJ1-1
CASSRGNKAFF
>TRBV5-1|TRBJ1-6
CASCLATGTVVNSPLHF
>TRBV5-6|TRBJ2-6
CASSLGGGRGANVLTF
>TRBV7-3|TRBJ2-3
CASSLIRMGGGVTDTQYF
>TRBV5-8|TRBJ1-2
CASRHRDRVMFYGYTF
>TRBV7-6|TRBJ2-3
CASSSNRDGDTQYF
>TRBV10-3|TRBJ2-3
CAISPSGPSTDTQYF
>TRBV7-2|TRBJ2-3
CASSWGGDTQYF
>TRBV6-5|TRBJ1-2
CASSYAGFEGYTF
>TRBV6-5|TRBJ1-1
CASSRGQSDTEAFF
>TRBV5-1|TRBJ1-1
CASSSSTRQGLTEAFF
>TRBV4-3|TRBJ2-3
CASSQDSIVRGTQYF
>TRBV30|TRBJ1-3
CAWKQGASGNTVYF
>TRBV6-1|TRBJ2-6
CASRANTGANVLTF
>TRBV6-1|TRBJ1-5
CASSGQGDQPQHF
>TRBV11-2|TRBJ1-4
CASSVRGQPNEKLFF
>TRBV27|TRBJ2-7
CASGGDRTSSYEQYF
>TRBV27|TRBJ1-2
CASEARQGAPGGYTF
>TRBV4-1|TRBJ1-2
CASSQEGRVELYGYTF
>TRBV5-6|TRBJ2-5
CASSLSWSSGEQETQYF
>TRBV21-1|TRBJ1-1
CASSKAGGPHTEAFF
>TRBV7-9|TRBJ2-7
CSSRGRSYEQYF
>TRBV11-3|TRBJ1-2
CASSSGREGDGYTF
>TRBV9|TRBJ1-1
CASSVGGQGVNTEAFF
>TRBV6-5|TRBJ2-7
CASSYSPGSYEQYF
>TRBV5-5|TRBJ2-5
CASSLSGAEETQYF
>TRBV29-1|TRBJ1-1
CSVGQGTGYTEAFF
>TRBV5-6|TRBJ1-1
CASKRQMNTEAFF
>TRBV27|TRBJ1-2
CASSMTGGYFHGYTF
>TRBV4-3|TRBJ2-7
CASSQGGFDNYEQYF
>TRBV6-4|TRBJ2-2
CASSAGTGNTGELFF
>TRBV7-9|.
CASSLAGVFYEQYF
>TRBV7-2|TRBJ1-1
CASRYDRRAEAFF
>TRBV7-2|TRBJ1-1
CASSLSWGAPTDEAFF
>TRBV27|TRBJ1-6
CASSLDGDNSPLHF
>TRBV4-3|TRBJ1-3
CASSQEPRGIYF
>TRBV29-1|TRBJ2-3
CSVEGSASGGPDTQYF
>TRBV7-9|.
CASSGTGLFGEQYF
>TRBV7-7|TRBJ2-1
CASSLAAALYNEQFF
>TRBV11-2|TRBJ2-5
CASSLTSGGAFRETQYF